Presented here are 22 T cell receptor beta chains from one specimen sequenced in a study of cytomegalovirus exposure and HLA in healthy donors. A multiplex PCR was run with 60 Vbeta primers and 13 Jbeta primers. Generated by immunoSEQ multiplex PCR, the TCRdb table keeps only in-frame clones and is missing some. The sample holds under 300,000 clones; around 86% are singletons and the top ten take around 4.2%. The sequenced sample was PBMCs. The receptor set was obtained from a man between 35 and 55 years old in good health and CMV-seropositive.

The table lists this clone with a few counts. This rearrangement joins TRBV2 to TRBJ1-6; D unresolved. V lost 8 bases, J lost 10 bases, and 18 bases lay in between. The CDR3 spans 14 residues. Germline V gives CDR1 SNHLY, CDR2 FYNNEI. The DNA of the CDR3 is TGTGCCAGCCTGAGGAGGGAGGCCGCGTCACCCCTCCACTTT. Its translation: CASLRREAASPLHF. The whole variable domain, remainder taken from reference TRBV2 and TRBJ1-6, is EPEVTQTPSHQVTQMGQEVILRCVPISNHLYFYWYRQILGQKVEFLVSFYNNEISEKSEIFDDQFSVERPDGSNFTLKIRSTKLEDSAMYFCASLRREAASPLHFGNGTRLTVT.

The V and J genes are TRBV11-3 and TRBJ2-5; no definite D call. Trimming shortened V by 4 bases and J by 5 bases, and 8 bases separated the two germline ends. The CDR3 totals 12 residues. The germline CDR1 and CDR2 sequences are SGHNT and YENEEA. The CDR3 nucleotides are TGTGCCAGCAGCTCCGGTTGGGAGACCCAGTACTTC. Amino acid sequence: CASSSGWETQYF.

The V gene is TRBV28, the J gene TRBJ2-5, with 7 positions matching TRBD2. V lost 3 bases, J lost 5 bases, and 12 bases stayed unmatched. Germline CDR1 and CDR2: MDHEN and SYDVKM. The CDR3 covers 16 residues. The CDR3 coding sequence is TGTGCCAGCAGTTTCCCGAGGGAGGGAGGGACGGAGACCCAGTACTTC. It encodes CASSFPREGGTETQYF.

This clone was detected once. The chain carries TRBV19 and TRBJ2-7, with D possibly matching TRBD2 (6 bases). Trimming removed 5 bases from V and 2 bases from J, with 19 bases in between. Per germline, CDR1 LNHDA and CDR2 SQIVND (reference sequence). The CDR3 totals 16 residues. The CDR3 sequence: CASSSAGRRATYEQYF. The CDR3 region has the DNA TGTGCCAGTAGTTCCGCGGGACGCAGGGCAACCTACGAGCAGTACTTC.

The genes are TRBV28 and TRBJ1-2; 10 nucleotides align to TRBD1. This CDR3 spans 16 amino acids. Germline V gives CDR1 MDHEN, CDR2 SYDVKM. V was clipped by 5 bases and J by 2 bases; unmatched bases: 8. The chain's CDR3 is CASSPTGQGKNYGYTF. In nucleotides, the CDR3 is TGTGCCAGCAGTCCCACGGGACAGGGGAAAAACTATGGCTACACCTTC.

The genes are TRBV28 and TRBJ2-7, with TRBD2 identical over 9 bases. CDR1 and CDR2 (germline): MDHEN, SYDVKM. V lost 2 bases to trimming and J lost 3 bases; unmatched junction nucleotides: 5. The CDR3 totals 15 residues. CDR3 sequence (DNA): TGTGCCAGCAGTTTAGAGACTAGCGGCCTCTACGAGCAGTACTTC. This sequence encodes CASSLETSGLYEQYF.

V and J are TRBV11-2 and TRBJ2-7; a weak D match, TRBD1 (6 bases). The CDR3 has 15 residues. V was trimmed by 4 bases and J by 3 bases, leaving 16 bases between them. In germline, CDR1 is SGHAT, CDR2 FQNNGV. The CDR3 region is CASSWTADLIYEQYF. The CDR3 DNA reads TGTGCCAGCAGCTGGACAGCCGACCTAATCTACGAGCAGTACTTC.

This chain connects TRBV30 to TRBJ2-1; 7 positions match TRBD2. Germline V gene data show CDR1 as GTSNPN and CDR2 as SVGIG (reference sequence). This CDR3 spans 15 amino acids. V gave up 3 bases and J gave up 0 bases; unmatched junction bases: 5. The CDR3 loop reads CAWRALASSYNEQFF. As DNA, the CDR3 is TGTGCCTGGAGGGCACTAGCGAGCTCCTACAATGAGCAGTTCTTC.

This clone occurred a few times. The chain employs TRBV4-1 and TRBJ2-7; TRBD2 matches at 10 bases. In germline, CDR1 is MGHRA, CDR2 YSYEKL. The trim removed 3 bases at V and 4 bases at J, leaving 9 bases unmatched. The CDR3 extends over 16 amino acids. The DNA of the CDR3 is TGCGCCAGCAGCCAGTCCCTAGCGGGAGTAGCATACGAGCAGTACTTC. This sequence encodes CASSQSLAGVAYEQYF.

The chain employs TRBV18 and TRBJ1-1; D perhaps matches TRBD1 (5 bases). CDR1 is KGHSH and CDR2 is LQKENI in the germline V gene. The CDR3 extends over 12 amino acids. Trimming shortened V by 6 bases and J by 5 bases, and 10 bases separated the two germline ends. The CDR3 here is CASSPPGTEAFF. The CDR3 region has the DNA TGTGCCAGCTCCCCTCCAGGGACTGAAGCTTTCTTT.

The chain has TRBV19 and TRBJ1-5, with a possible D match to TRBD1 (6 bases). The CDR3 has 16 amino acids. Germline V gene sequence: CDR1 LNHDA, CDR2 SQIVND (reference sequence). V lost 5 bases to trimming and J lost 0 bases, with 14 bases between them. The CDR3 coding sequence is TGTGCCAGTAGTGTTACAGGGACCCATAGCAATCAGCCCCAGCATTTT. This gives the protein CASSVTGTHSNQPQHF.

The CDR3 here is CASSPDSSGNTIYF. DNA for the CDR3: TGTGCCAGCAGTCCCGACAGCTCTGGAAACACCATATATTTT. The chain recombines TRBV28 with TRBJ1-3, with D possibly being TRBD1 (5 bases). This CDR3 comprises 14 residues. Deletions cut 5 bases from V and 0 bases from J, with 8 bases between. Germline lookup yields CDR1 MDHEN and CDR2 SYDVKM.

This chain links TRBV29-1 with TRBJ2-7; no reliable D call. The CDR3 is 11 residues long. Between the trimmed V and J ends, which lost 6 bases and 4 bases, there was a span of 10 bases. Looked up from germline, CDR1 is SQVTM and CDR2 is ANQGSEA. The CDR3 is CSVVERYEQYF. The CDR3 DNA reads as TGCAGCGTAGTAGAGCGATACGAGCAGTACTTC.

CDR3 residues: CASRRWTDEQYF. CDR3 nucleotide sequence: TGTGCCAGCAGGCGGTGGACAGACGAGCAGTACTTC. The chain recombines TRBV2 with TRBJ2-7; perhaps TRBD1 as D (6 bases). Per germline, CDR1 SNHLY and CDR2 FYNNEI. This CDR3 region has 12 residues. Between the trimmed V and J ends, which lost 6 bases and 5 bases, there was a span of 11 bases. The full variable domain, in which reference TRBV2 and TRBJ2-7 provide the parts outside the CDR3, is EPEVTQTPSHQVTQMGQEVILRCVPISNHLYFYWYRQILGQKVEFLVSFYNNEISEKSEIFDDQFSVERPDGSNFTLKIRSTKLEDSAMYFCASRRWTDEQYFGPGTRLTVT.

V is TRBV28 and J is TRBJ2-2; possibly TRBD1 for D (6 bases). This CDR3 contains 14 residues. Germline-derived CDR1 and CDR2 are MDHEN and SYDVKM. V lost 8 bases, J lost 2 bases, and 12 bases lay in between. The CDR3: CASAWTANTGELFF. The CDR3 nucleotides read TGTGCCAGCGCTTGGACAGCTAACACCGGGGAGCTGTTTTTT.

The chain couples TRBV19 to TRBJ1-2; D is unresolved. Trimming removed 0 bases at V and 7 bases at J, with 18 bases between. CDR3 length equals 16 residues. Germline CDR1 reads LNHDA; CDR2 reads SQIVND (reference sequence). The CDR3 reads CASSIDQNGLPRGYTF. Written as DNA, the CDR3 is TGTGCCAGTAGTATAGATCAAAACGGACTCCCCCGTGGCTACACCTTC.

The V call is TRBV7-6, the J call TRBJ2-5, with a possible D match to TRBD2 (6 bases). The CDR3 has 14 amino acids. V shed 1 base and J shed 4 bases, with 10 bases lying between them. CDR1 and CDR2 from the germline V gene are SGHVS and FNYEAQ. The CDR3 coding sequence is TGTGCCAGCAGCTTAGGATCAGCGGGAGAGACCCAGTACTTC. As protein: CASSLGSAGETQYF.

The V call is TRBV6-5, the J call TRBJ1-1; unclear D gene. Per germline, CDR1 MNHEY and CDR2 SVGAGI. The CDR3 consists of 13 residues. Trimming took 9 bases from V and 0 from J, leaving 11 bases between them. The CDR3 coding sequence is TGTGCCAGTGGGAGACTCATGAACACTGAAGCTTTCTTT. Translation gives CASGRLMNTEAFF.

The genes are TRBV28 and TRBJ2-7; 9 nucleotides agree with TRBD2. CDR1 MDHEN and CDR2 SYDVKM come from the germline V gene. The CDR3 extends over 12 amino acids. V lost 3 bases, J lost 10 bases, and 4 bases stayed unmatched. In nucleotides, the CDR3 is TGTGCCAGCAGTTTGGGGCTAGCGGGACAGTACTTC. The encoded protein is CASSLGLAGQYF.

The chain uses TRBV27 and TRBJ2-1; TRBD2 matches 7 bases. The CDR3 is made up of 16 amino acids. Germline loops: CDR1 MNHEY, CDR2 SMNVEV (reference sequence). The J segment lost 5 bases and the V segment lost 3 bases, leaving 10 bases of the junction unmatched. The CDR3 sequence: CASSFRNDGTNNEQFF. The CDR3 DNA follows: TGTGCCAGCAGTTTCCGAAATGACGGGACTAACAATGAGCAGTTCTTC.

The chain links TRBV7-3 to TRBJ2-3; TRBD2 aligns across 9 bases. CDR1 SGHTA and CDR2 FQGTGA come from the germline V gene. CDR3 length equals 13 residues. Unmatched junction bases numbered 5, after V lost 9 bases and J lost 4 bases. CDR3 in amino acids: CASSGSPADTQYF. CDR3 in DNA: TGTGCCAGTAGCGGGAGCCCAGCAGATACGCAGTATTTT.

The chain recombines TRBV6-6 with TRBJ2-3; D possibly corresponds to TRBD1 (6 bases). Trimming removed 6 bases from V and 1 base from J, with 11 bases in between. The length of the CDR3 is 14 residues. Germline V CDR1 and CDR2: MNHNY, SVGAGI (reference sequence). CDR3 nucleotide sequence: TGTGCCAGCAGGTCTCAGGGGCGCACAGATACGCAGTATTTT. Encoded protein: CASRSQGRTDTQYF.